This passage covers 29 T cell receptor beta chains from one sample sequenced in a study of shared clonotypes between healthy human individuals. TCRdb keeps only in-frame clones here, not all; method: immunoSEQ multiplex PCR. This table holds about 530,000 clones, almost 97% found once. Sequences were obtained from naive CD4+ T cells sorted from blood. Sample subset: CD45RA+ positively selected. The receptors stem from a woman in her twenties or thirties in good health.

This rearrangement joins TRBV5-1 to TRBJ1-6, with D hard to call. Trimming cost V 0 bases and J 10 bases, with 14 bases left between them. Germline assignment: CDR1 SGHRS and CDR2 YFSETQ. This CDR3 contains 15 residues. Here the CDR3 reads CASSLGIQPDSPLHF. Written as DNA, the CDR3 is TGCGCCAGCAGCTTGGGGATCCAGCCGGACTCACCCCTCCACTTT.

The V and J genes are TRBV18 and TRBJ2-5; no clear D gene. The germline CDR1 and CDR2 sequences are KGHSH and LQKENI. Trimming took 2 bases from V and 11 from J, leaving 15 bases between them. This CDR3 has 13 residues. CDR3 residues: CASSPLDGEEQYF. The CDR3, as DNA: TGTGCCAGCTCACCATTGGACGGAGAGGAGCAGTACTTC.

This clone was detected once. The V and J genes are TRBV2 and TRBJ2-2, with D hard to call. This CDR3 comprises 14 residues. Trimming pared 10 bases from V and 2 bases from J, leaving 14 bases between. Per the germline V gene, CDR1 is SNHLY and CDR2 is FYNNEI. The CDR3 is CATGPGSNTGELFF. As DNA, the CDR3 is TGTGCCACCGGACCCGGGTCCAACACCGGGGAGCTGTTTTTT.

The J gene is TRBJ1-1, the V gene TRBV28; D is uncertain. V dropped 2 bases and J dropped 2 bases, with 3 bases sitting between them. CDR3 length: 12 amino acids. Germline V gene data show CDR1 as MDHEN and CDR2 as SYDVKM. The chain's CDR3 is CASSLQNTEAFF. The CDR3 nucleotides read TGTGCCAGCAGTTTACAAAACACTGAAGCTTTCTTT. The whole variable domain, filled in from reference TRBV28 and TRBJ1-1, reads DVKVTQSSRYLVKRTGEKVFLECVQDMDHENMFWYRQDPGLGLRLIYFSYDVKMKEKGDIPEGYSVSREKKERFSLILESASTNQTSMYLCASSLQNTEAFFGQGTRLTVV.

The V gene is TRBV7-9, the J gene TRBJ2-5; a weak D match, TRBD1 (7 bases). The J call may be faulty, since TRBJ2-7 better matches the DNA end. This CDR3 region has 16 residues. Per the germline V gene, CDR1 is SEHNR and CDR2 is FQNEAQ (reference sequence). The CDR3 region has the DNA TGTGCCAGCAGCTTCCTAGACAGGGACTTCCACTACGAGCAGTACTTC. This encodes CASSFLDRDFHYEQYF.

The CDR3 coding sequence is TGTGCCAGCAGTTTATCGGGACAGGGGAGGATGTACGAGCAGTACTTC. Its translation is CASSLSGQGRMYEQYF. This chain connects TRBV27 to TRBJ2-7; 10 bases line up with TRBD1. CDR3 length: 16 residues. The trim removed 0 bases at V and 4 bases at J, leaving 6 bases unmatched. CDR1 is MNHEY and CDR2 is SMNVEV in the germline V gene (reference sequence).

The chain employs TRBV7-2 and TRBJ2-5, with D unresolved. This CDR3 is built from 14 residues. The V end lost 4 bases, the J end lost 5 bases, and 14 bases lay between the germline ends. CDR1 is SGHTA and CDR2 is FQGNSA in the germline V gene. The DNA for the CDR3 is TGTGCCAGCAGCTCGGCCCCGTTCGTTGAGACCCAGTACTTC. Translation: CASSSAPFVETQYF.

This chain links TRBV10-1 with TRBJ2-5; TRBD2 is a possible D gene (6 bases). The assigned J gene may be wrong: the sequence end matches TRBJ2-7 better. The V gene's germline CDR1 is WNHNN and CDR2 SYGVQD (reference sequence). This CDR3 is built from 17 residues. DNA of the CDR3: TGCGCCAGCAGCGGATCGGATAGGACTATACCGACCCACGAGCAGTACTTC. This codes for CASSGSDRTIPTHEQYF.

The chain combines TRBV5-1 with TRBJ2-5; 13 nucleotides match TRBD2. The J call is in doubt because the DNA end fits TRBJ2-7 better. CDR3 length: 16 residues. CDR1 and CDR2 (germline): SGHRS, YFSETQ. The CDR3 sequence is CASSLTSGRPSYEQYF. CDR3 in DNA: TGCGCCAGCAGCCTGACTAGCGGGAGGCCCTCCTACGAGCAGTACTTC.

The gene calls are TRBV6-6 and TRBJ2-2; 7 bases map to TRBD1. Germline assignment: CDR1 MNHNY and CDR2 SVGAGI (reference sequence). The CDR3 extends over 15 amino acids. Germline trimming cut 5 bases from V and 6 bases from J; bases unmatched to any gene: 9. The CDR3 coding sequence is TGTGCCAGCAGTCGAACACAGGGGTGGTCCGGGGAGCTGTTTTTT. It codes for CASSRTQGWSGELFF.

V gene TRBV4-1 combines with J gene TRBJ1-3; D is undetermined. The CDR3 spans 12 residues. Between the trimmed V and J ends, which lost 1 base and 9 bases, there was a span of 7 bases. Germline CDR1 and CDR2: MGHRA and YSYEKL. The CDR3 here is CASSQVGSTIYF. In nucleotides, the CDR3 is TGCGCCAGCAGCCAAGTCGGGAGCACCATATATTTT.

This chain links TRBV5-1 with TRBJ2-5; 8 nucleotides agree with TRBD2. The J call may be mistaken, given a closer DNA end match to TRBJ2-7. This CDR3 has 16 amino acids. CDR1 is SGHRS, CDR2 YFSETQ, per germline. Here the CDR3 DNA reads TGCGCCAGCAGCTTGTCGTTAGCGGGAAGGTCTTACGAGCAGTACTTC. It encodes CASSLSLAGRSYEQYF.

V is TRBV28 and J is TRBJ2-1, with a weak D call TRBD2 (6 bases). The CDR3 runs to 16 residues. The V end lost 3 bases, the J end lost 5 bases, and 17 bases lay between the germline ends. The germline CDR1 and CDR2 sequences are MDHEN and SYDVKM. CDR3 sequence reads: CASSLNGGIVNNEQFF. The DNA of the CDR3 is TGTGCCAGCAGTTTGAACGGCGGGATCGTTAACAATGAGCAGTTCTTC.

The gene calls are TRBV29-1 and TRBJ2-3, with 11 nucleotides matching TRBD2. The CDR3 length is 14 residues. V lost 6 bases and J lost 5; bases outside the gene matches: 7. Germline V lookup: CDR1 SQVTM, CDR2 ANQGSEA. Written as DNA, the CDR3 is TGCAGCGTGGCCCTGACTAGCGGGAAAGATACGCAGTATTTT. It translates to CSVALTSGKDTQYF.

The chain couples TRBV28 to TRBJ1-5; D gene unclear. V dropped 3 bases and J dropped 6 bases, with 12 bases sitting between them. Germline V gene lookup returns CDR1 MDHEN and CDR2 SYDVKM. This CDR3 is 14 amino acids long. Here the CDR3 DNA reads TGTGCCAGCAGTTTTTCGCGGCCCGGTCAGCCCCAGCATTTT. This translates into CASSFSRPGQPQHF.

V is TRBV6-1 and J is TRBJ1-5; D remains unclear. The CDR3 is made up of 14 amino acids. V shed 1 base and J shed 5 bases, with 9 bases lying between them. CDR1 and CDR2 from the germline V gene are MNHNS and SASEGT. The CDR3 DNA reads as TGTGCCAGCAGTGAAGACGACGGTTATCAGCCCCAGCATTTT. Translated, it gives CASSEDDGYQPQHF.

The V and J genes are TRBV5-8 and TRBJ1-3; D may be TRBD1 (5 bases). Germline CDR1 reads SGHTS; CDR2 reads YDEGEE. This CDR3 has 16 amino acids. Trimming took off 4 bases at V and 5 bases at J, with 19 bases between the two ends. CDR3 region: CASSQDAVEGRNTIYF. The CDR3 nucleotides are TGTGCCAGCAGCCAAGATGCGGTGGAGGGGCGAAACACCATATATTTT.

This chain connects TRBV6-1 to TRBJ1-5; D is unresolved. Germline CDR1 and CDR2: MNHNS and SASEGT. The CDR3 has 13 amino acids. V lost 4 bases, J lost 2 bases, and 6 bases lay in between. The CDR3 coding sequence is TGTGCCAGCAGTGCGACGGGCAATCAGCCCCAGCATTTT. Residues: CASSATGNQPQHF.

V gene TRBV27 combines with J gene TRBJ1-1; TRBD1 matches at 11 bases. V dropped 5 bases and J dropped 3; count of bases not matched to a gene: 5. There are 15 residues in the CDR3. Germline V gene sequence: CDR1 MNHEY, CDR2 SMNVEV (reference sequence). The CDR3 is CASSLLGQGDTEAFF. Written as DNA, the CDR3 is TGTGCCAGCAGTCTCCTGGGACAGGGGGACACTGAAGCTTTCTTT.

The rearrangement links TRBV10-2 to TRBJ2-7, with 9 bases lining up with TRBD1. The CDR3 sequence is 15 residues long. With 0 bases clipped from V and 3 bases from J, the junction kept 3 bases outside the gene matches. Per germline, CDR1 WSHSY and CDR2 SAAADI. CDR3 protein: CASSESGTGSYEQYF. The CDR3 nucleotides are TGCGCCAGCAGTGAGTCCGGGACAGGGAGCTACGAGCAGTACTTC.

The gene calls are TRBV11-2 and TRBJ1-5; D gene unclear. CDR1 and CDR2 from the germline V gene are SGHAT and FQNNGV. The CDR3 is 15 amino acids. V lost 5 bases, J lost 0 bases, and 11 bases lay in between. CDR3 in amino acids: CASSETRGSNQPQHF. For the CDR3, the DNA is TGTGCCAGCAGCGAGACGAGAGGTAGCAATCAGCCCCAGCATTTT. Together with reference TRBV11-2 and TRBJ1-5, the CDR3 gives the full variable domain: EAGVAQSPRYKIIEKRQSVAFWCNPISGHATLYWYQQILGQGPKLLIQFQNNGVVDDSQLPKDRFSAERLKGVDSTLKIQPAKLEDSAVYLCASSETRGSNQPQHFGDGTRLSIL.

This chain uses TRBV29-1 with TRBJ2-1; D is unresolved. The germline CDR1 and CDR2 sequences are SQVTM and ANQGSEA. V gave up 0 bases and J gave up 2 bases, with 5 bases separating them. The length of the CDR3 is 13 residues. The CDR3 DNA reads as TGCAGCGTTGAAGACAGCCCCTACAATGAGCAGTTCTTC. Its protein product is CSVEDSPYNEQFF.

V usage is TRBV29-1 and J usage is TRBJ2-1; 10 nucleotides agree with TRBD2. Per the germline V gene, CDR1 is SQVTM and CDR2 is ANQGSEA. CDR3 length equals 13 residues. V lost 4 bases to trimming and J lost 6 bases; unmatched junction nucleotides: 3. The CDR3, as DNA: TGCAGCGTTGCTAGCGGGAGTTTCAATGAGCAGTTCTTC. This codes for CSVASGSFNEQFF.

The CDR3: CASSYSAGVGEQYF. Written as DNA, the CDR3 is TGTGCCAGCAGTTACTCAGCAGGGGTGGGAGAGCAGTACTTC. V and J are TRBV6-5 and TRBJ2-7; tentative D call: TRBD1 (6 bases). The V gene lost 0 bases and the J gene lost 7 bases, with 13 bases spanning the gap. In germline, CDR1 is MNHEY, CDR2 SVGAGI. The CDR3 consists of 14 residues.

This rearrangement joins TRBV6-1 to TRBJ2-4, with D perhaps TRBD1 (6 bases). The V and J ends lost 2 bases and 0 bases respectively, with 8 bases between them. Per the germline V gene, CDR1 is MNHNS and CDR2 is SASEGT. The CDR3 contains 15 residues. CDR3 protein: CASSEKGVAKNIQYF. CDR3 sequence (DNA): TGTGCCAGCAGTGAAAAGGGGGTAGCCAAAAACATTCAGTACTTC.

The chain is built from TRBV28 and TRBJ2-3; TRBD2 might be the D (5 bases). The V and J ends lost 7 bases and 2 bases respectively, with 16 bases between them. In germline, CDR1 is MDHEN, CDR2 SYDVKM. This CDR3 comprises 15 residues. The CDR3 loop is CASNRGVTSTDTQYF. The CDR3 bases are TGTGCCAGCAATCGGGGTGTCACGTCCACAGATACGCAGTATTTT.

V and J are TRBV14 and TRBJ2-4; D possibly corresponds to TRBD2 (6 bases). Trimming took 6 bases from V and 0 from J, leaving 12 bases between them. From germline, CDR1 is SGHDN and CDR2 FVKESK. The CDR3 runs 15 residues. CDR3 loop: CASRRKGLAKNIQYF. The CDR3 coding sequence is TGTGCCAGCAGGAGAAAGGGACTAGCCAAAAACATTCAGTACTTC. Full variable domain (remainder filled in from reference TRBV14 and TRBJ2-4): EAGVTQFPSHSVIEKGQTVTLRCDPISGHDNLYWYRRVMGKEIKFLLHFVKESKQDESGMPNNRFLAERTGGTYSTLKVQPAELEDSGVYFCASRRKGLAKNIQYFGAGTRLSVL.

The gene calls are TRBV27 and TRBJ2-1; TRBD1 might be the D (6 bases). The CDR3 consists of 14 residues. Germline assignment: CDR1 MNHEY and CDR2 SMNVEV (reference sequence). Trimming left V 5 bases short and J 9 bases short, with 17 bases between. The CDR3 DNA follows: TGTGCCAGCAGTCAGACAGGTACGGAGAGTGAGCAGTTCTTC. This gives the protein CASSQTGTESEQFF.

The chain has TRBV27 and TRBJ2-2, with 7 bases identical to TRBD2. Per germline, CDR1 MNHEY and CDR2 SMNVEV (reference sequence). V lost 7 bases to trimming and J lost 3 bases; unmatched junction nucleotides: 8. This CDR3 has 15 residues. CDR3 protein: CASKLGGEYTGELFF. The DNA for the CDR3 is TGTGCCAGCAAGTTGGGGGGGGAGTACACCGGGGAGCTGTTTTTT.